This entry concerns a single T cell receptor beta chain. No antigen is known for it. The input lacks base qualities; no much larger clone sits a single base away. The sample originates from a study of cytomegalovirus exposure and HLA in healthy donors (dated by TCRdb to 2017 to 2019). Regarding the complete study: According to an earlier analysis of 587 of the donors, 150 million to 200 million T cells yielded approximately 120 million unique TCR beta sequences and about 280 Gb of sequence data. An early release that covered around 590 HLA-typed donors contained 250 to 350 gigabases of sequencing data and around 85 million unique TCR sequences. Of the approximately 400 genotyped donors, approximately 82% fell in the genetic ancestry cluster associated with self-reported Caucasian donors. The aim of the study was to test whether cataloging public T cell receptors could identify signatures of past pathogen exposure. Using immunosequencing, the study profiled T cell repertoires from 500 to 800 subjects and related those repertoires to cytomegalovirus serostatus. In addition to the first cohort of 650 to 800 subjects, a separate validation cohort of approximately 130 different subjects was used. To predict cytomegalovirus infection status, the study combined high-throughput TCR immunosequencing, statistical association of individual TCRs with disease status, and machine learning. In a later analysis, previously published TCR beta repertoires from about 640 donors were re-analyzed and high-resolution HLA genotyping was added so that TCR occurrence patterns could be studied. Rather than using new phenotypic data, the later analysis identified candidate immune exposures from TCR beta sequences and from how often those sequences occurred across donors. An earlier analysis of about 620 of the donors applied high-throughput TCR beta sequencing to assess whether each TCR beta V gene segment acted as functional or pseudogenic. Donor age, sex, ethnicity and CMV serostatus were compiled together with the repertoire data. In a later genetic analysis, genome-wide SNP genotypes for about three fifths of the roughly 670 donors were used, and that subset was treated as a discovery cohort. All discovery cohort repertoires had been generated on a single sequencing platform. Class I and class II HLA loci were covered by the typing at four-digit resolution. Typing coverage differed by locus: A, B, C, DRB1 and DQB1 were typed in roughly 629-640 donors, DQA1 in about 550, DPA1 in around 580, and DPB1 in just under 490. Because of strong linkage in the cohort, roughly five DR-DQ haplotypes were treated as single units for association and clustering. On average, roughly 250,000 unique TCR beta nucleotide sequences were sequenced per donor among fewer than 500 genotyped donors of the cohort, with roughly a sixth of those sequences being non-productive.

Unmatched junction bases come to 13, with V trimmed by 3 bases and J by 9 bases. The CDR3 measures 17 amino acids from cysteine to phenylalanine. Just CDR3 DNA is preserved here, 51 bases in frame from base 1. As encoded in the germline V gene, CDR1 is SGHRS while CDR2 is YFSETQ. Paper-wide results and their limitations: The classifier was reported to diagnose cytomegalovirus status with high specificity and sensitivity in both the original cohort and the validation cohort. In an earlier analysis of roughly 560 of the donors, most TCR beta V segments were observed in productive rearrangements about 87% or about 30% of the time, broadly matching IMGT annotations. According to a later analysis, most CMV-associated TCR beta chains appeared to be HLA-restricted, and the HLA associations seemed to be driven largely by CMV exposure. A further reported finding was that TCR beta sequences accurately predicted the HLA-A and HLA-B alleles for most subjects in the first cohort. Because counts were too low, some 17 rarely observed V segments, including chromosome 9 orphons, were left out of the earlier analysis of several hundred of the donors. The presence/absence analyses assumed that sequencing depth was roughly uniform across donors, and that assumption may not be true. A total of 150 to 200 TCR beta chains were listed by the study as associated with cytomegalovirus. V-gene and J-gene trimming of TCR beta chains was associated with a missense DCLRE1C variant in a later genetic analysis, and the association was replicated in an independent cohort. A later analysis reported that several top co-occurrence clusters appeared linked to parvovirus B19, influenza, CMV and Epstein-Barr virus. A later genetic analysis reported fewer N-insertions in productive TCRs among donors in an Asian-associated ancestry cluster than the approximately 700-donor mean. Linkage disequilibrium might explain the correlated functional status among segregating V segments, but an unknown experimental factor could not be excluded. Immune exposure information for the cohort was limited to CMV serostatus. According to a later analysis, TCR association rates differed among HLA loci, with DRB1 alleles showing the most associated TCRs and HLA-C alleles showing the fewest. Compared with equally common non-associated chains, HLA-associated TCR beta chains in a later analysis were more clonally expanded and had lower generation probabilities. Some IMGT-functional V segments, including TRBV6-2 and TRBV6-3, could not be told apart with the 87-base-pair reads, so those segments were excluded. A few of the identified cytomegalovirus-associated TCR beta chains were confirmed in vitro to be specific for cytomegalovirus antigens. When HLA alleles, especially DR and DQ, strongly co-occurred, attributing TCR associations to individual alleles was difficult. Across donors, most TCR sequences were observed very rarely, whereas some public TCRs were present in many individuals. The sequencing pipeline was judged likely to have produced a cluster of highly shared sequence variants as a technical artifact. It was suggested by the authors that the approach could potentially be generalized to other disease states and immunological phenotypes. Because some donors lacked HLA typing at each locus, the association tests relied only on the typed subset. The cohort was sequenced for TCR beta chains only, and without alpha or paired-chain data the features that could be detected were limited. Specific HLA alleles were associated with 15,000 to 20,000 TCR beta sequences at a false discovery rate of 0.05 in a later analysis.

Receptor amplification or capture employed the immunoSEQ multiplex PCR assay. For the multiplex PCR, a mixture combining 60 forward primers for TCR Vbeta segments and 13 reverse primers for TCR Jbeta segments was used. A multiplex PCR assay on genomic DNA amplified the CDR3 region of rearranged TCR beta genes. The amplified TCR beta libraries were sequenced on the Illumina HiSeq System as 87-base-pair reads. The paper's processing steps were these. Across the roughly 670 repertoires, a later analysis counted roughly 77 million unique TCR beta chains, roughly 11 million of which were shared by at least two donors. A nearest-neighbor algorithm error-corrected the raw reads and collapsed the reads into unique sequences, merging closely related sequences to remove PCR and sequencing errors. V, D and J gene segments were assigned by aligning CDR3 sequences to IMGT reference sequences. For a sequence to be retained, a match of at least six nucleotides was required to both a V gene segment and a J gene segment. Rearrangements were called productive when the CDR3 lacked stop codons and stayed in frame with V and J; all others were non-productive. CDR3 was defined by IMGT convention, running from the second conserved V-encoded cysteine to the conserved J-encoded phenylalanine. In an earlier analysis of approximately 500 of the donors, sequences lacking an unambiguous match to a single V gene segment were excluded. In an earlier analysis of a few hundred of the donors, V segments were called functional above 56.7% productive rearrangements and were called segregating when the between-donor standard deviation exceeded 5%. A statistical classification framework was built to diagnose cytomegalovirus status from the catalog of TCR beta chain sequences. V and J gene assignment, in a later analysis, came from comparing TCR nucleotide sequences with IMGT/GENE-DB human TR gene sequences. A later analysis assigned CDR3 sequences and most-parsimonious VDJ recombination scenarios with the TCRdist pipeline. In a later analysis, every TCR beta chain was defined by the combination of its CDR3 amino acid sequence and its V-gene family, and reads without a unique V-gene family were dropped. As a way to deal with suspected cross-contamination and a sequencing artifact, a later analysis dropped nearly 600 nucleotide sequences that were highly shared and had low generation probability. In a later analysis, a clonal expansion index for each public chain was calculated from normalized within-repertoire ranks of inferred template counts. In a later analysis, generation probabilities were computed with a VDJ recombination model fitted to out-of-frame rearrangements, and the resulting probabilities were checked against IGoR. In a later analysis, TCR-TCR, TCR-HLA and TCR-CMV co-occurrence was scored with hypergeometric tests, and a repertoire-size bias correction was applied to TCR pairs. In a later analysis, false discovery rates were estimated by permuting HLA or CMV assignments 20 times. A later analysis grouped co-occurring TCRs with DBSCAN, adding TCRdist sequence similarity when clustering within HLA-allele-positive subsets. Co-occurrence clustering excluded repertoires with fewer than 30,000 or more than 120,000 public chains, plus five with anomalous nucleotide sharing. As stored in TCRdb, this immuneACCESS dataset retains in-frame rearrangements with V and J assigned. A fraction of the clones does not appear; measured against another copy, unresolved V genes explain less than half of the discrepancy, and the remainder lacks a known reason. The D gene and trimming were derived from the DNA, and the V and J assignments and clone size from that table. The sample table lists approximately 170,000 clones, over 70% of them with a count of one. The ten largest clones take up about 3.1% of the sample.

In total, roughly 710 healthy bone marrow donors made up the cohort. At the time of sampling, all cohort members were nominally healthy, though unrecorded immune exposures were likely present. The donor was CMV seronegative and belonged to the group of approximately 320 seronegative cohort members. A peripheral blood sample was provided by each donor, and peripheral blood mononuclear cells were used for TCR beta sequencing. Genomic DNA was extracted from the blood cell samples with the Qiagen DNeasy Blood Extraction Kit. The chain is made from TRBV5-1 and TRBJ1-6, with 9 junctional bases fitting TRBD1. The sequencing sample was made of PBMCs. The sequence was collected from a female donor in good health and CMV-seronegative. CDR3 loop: CASSSDPGQGGRSPLHF. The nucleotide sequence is TGCGCCAGCAGCTCAGACCCGGGACAGGGCGGGCGTTCACCCCTCCACTTT.